What follows describes a single T cell receptor beta chain. Its antigen is as yet unknown. Only in-frame clones appear in the TCRdb table, and some are missing; sequencing was by immunoSEQ multiplex PCR. The sample carries around 15,000 clones, roughly 89% recorded once. From germline, CDR1 is SGHTA and CDR2 FQGNSA. V was clipped by 3 bases and J by 0 bases; unmatched bases: 2. The CDR3 covers 15 residues. This sample is drawn from a study of T cells in localized non-small cell lung cancer. Regarding the study as a whole: Increased T cell density in blood showed an association with longer overall survival. When the top 100 tumor clones were examined, a median roughly 62 of them also appeared in the adjacent lung, which was paired and uninvolved. Tumor trailed uninvolved adjacent lung in T cell clonality, which peaked there.

The receptor was derived from a woman aged 35 to 70 with stage III lung adenocarcinoma. J is TRBJ2-1 and V is TRBV7-2, with 7 bases fitting TRBD2. Sequencing was performed on peripheral blood mononuclear cells, taken before any cancer treatment. DNA of the CDR3: TGTGCCAGCAGCTTGGGCGGGGGCTCCTACAATGAGCAGTTCTTC. Translated: CASSLGGGSYNEQFF.